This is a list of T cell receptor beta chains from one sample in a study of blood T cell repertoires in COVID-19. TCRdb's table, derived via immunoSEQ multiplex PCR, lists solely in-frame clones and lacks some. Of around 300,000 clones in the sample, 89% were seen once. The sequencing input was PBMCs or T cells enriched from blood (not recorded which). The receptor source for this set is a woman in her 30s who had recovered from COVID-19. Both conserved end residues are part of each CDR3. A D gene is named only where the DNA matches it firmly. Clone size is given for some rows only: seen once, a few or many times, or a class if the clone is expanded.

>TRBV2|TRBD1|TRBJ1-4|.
TGTGCCAGCAGCCGAATGACAGGGGATAATGAAAAACTGTTTTTT
CASSRMTGDNEKLFF
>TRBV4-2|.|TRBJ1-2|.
TGTGCCAGCAGCCAAAGTACCCAGACAGCGCATGGCTACACCTTC
CASSQSTQTAHGYTF
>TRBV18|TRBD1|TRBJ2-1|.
TGTGCCAGCTCCCCAGGACTGGGACAGCGCAATGAGCAGTTCTTC
CASSPGLGQRNEQFF
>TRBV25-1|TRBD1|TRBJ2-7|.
TGTGCCAGCAGTAAAGAGGGGGCAGGGCGCGAGCAGTACTTC
CASSKEGAGREQYF
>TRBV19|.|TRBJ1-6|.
TGTGCCAGTAGTAGGGGGGGGAATTCACCCCTCCACTTT
CASSRGGNSPLHF
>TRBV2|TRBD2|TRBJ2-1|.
TGTGCCAGCAGTGCACCGGGACTAGTCTACAATGAGCAGTTCTTC
CASSAPGLVYNEQFF
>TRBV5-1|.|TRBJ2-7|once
TGCGCCAGCAACTTGGGAGGACTTGACCACGAGCAGTACTTC
CASNLGGLDHEQYF
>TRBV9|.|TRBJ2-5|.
TGTGCCAGCAGCGTAAGGGGGTCGGAAGAGACCCAGTACTTC
CASSVRGSEETQYF
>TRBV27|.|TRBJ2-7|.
TGTGCCAGCAGTTTAAGTATAGGAGACGTCCCCTACGAGCAGTACTTC
CASSLSIGDVPYEQYF
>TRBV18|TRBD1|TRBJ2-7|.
TGTGCCAGCTCACCACGGGACAGCTACTCCTACGAGCAGTACTTC
CASSPRDSYSYEQYF
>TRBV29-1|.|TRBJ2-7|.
TGCAGCGTCGGACAGTTTGCCTACGAGCAGTACTTC
CSVGQFAYEQYF
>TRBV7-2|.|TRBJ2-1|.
TGTGCCAGCAGCTTGCCGGAGGGGGAGCAGTTCTTC
CASSLPEGEQFF
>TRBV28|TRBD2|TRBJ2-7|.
TGTGCCAGCAGTTTGGGTGGGGCGGGAGTTTACGAGCAGTACTTC
CASSLGGAGVYEQYF
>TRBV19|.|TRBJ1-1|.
TGTGCCAGTAGTACTCACAGCTATACCGAAGCTTTCTTT
CASSTHSYTEAFF
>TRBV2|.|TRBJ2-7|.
TGTGCCAGCACCTCAGCTAGCGATTCCTACGAGCAGTACTTC
CASTSASDSYEQYF
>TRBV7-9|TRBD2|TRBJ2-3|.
TGTGCCAGCAACTTGGGGGGGTCGGGCACAGATACGCAGTATTTT
CASNLGGSGTDTQYF
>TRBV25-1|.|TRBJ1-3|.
TGTGCCAGCAACGGGGATTCTGGAAACACCATATATTTT
CASNGDSGNTIYF
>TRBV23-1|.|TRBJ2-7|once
TGCGCCAGCAGTCAATCTACAGGCAATTCATTATACGAGCAGTACTTC
CASSQSTGNSLYEQYF
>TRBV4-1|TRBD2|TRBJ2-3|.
TGCGCCAGCAGCCAGGGCGTACTAGCGGGGAGCACAGATACGCAGTATTTT
CASSQGVLAGSTDTQYF
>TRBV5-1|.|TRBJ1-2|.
TGCGCCAGCAGCTTGTTGGGAGGGACTAACTATGGCTACACCTTC
CASSLLGGTNYGYTF
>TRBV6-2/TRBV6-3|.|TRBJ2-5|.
TGTGCCAGCAGTTACGGACAAACGTTTCTTACCCAGTACTTC
CASSYGQTFLTQYF
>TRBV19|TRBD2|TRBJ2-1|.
TGTGCTAGTACCAGGACTAGCGTTTACAATGAGCAGTTCTTC
CASTRTSVYNEQFF
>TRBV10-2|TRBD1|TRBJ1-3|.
TGCGCCAGCAGTGTCAGACTAGACAGGGCATCTGGAAACACCATATATTTT
CASSVRLDRASGNTIYF
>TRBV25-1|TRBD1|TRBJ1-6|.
TGTGCCAGCAGTGTCGGTCCCCAGACAGGGGTGTACAATTCACCCCTCCACTTT
CASSVGPQTGVYNSPLHF
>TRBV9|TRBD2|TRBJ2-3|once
TGTGCCAGCAGCGTCCTCCCGGCAGCGGGAAGCACAGATACGCAGTATTTT
CASSVLPAAGSTDTQYF
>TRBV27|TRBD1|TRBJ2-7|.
TGTGCCAGCAGTCCCACCCGGGACAGGGGGCTCGAGCAGTACTTC
CASSPTRDRGLEQYF
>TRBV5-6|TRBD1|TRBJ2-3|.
TGTGCCAGCAGCTACAAGGGGACAGGGACATCAGATACGCAGTATTTT
CASSYKGTGTSDTQYF
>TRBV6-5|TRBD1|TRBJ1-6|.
TGTGCCAACTCCGAGGGGACAGGGGATAATTCACCCCTCCACTTT
CANSEGTGDNSPLHF
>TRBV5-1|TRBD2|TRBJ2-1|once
TGCGCCAGCAGCCCCATTAGCGGGAGCGGGAATGAGCAGTTCTTC
CASSPISGSGNEQFF
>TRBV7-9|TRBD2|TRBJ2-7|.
TGTGCCAGCAGCTCCGACTTTGCGGGAGGGCTACTTGGGTACTTC
CASSSDFAGGLLGYF
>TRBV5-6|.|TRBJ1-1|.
TGTGCCAGCAGCTTGGGTAGCAGAGGAGCTTTCTTT
CASSLGSRGAFF
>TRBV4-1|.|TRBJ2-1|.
TGCGCCAGCACCGCCGTCCGGAGGGACGACTACAATGAGCAGTTCTTC
CASTAVRRDDYNEQFF
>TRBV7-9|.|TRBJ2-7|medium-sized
TGTGCCAGCAGCTTAGCGGAGAGGTGGGAGGAGTACTTC
CASSLAERWEEYF
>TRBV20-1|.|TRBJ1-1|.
TGCAGTGCTAGTGGAGTGGCTGAAGCTTTCTTT
CSASGVAEAFF
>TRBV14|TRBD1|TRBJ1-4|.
TGTGCCAGCAGCTACTGGGACAGGATTAATGAAAAACTGTTTTTT
CASSYWDRINEKLFF
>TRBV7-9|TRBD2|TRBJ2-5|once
TGTGCCAGCAGCTTAGGACGACTAGCGGGGCAAGAGACCCAGTACTTC
CASSLGRLAGQETQYF
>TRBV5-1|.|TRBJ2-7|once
TGCGCCAGCAGGACCACGGGAGAATACGAGCAGTACTTC
CASRTTGEYEQYF
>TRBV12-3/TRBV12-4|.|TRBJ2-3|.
TGTGCCAGCAGTTTTTACACCACAGATACGCAGTATTTT
CASSFYTTDTQYF
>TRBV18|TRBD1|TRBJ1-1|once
TGTGCCAGCTCACCACAAAGACAGGGTAGTGAAGCTTTCTTT
CASSPQRQGSEAFF
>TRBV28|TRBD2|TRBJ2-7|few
TGTGCCAGCAGGTCTTGGCCCCTAGCGGGAGAAAGAGGCGAGCAGTACTTC
CASRSWPLAGERGEQYF
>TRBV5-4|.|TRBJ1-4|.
TGTGCCAGCAGCTTGGCGGGGGAGGTCGGTGAAAAACTGTTTTTT
CASSLAGEVGEKLFF
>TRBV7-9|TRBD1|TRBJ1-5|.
TGTGCCAGCAGCATTGGACAGGACGGCCAGCCCCAGCATTTT
CASSIGQDGQPQHF
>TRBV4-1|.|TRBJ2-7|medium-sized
TGCGCCAGCAGCCACCCGGGACTGGTGGACTACGAGCAGTACTTC
CASSHPGLVDYEQYF
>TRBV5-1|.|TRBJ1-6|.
TGCGCCAGCAGATTGGATTGGAGTCAGTTAAATTCACCCCTCCACTTT
CASRLDWSQLNSPLHF
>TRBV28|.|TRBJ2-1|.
TGTGCCAGCAGTTTAAACGGGCCGGGGGAGCAGTTCTTC
CASSLNGPGEQFF
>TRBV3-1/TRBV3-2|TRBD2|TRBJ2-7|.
TGTGCCAGCAGCTCAGCTAGCGGGAGTAACAGCGAGCAGTACTTC
CASSSASGSNSEQYF